Below are 7 T cell receptor beta chains sequenced from a single sample in a study of T cell repertoires in cytomegalovirus infection. Their antigens remain unidentified. Via MiXCR, TCRdb re-called the reads, giving one row per CDR3 protein. The table lists roughly 500,000 distinct CDR3 sequences, about 33% of them singletons, with roughly 15% in the top ten. Specimen: cultured PBMCs, collected from culture after CMV antigen stimulation. The origin of the receptors is a human donor in good health (CMV status not recorded). Some clones in this sample may be carry-over from other donors' samples.

The V gene is TRBV5-1, the J gene TRBJ1-1; D is possibly TRBD1 (5 bases). With 6 bases removed from V and 3 bases from J, the gap between germline ends came to 15 bases. CDR1 SGHRS and CDR2 YFSETQ come from the germline V gene. The CDR3 sequence is 14 residues long. The CDR3 DNA is TGCGCCAGCACCCGGGACCACCTCGACACTGAAGCTTTCTTT. Encoded protein: CASTRDHLDTEAFF.

V is TRBV10-3 and J is TRBJ2-5; 10 nucleotides align to TRBD2. The CDR3 is made up of 16 amino acids. CDR1 is ENHRY and CDR2 is SYGVKD in the germline V gene. V gave up 6 bases and J gave up 0 bases; unmatched junction bases: 7. CDR3 sequence: CAIREREGLYQETQYF. The CDR3 nucleotides read TGTGCCATCAGGGAGCGGGAGGGCCTTTACCAAGAGACCCAGTACTTC.

The chain is built from TRBV7-2 and TRBJ2-1; 13 bases are a match to TRBD2. The V gene's germline CDR1 is SGHTA and CDR2 FQGNSA. With 5 bases clipped from V and 9 bases from J, the junction kept 13 bases outside the gene matches. The CDR3 contains 17 residues. As DNA, the CDR3 is TGTGCCAGCAGCCAAGGACTAGCGGGAGTCACGCTCACTGAGCAGTTCTTC. Protein: CASSQGLAGVTLTEQFF.

This clonotype was counted once. The CDR3 DNA is TGTGCCATGTGGACAGGGGGGACCTACGAGCAGTACTTC. Its translation is CAMWTGGTYEQYF. The V gene is TRBV2, the J gene TRBJ2-7, with 10 nucleotides matching TRBD1. V dropped 10 bases and J dropped 2; count of bases not matched to a gene: 5. The CDR3 length is 13 residues. Germline loops: CDR1 SNHLY, CDR2 FYNNEI.

This clonotype occurred many times. The V call is TRBV5-4, the J call TRBJ2-1, with D possibly TRBD2 on 8 matching bases. With 6 bases removed from V and 8 bases from J, the gap between germline ends came to 24 bases. Germline assignment: CDR1 SGHNT and CDR2 YYREEE (reference sequence). The CDR3 runs 16 residues. CDR3 loop: CASTKGAGGAGDEQFF. CDR3 DNA: TGTGCCAGCACCAAGGGGGCGGGAGGAGCTGGGGATGAGCAGTTCTTC.

The rearrangement joins TRBV11-2 to TRBJ1-2, with TRBD1 matching 8 bases. Germline-derived CDR1 and CDR2 are SGHAT and FQNNGV. The V segment lost 5 bases and the J segment 7 bases; nucleotides outside the gene matches: 9. The CDR3 covers 14 residues. CDR3 region: CASSRIPGGVGYTF. The CDR3 nucleotides are TGTGCCAGCAGCCGTATACCAGGGGGCGTTGGCTACACCTTC.

The genes are TRBV7-6 and TRBJ2-1; TRBD2 matches 8 bases. V was clipped by 4 bases and J by 7 bases; unmatched bases: 12. This CDR3 region has 16 residues. Germline V gene sequence: CDR1 SGHVS, CDR2 FNYEAQ. Written as DNA, the CDR3 is TGTGCCAGCAGCTGGGGACTAGGGGCACTACAAAATGAGCAGTTCTTC. Protein product: CASSWGLGALQNEQFF.